This TCR beta chain was identified in a study of shared clonotypes between healthy human individuals (TCRdb year 2020). Turning to the overall study: The cohort included a few men and two women between 18 and 49 years of age. For each donor, three plates each were used for CD4 naive and CD4 memory, two plates were used for CD8 naive, and one plate was used for CD8 memory. To estimate repertoire size and how much clonotypes are shared between individuals, the study performed deep sequencing of blood TCR repertoires from a few healthy adults. To increase sequencing depth and limit assay-specific biases, TCR repertoire library preparation and sequencing were carried out by different laboratories using diverse techniques. Per donor, leukapheresis produced somewhere between about 0.8 and 9 billion PBMCs. The study at large found these results: Larger estimated clonotype richness was generally found for naive subsets than for memory subsets. The small number of donors limited the genetic and exposure-history diversity represented. Approximately 5% of naive CD4, 3.5% of naive CD8, about 2.4% of memory CD4, and approximately 0.39% of memory CD8 clonotypes were shared across several donors. Even with the large sequencing depth, rarefaction of the sorted-subset datasets indicated that sequencing was incomplete. Only blood was sampled, and tissue TCR repertoires likely differ from those in blood. Based on pairwise subsampling, the degree of clonotype sharing among donors was expected to be affected by sequencing depth. Compared with non-shared clonotypes, clonotypes shared by all four sorted-subset donors had higher generation probabilities.

TCR CDR3 regions were amplified from genomic DNA by multiplex PCR using the deep immunoSEQ assay. For each cell subset, the extracted genomic DNA was distributed evenly across all wells of several immunoSEQ 96-well plates, and each plate served as one replicate. Each replicate PCR for sorted subsets received about 180 ng genomic DNA, equal to roughly 29,000 T cell genomes. Purified libraries were measured with a Qubit 3.0 fluorometer, size-checked on a Bioanalyzer 2100, and measured again with the KAPA Library Quantification kit. Every immunoSEQ 96-well plate was sequenced on a separate single-read 150-cycle Illumina NextSeq 550 flow cell. The study's processing was this. Because the immunoSEQ output held only junctional sequences and lacked quality scores, the filtering could not match the filtering applied to full-length reads. To assign V/J genes and CDR3, sequences were annotated using PyIR, a Python wrapper for IgBLAST v1.9, with IMGT germline references. Reads with weak V/J assignments (E-value above 1e-6), missing CDR3, stop codons, out-of-frame junctions, or ambiguous translated residues were removed. V3J clonotypes were defined by identical inferred V gene, J gene, and CDR3 amino acid sequence. To compute the percentage overlap between repertoires, the number of shared unique clonotypes was divided by the size of the smaller repertoire. Three approaches were used to assess repertoire richness: RTK rarefaction, the Chao1 estimator, and Recon v2.1 estimates of unobserved clonotypes. Generation probabilities were computed with OLGA for all TCRbeta clonotypes obtained by the gDNA method from a handful of donors. TCRdb provides this immuneACCESS table in a form limited to in-frame rearrangements. Some clones are lacking; in checked studies, under half of them reflect an unresolved V gene, and why the rest are absent is not known. D and trimming come from the DNA, and the V and J calls and clone size come from that table. The sample table contains some 500,000 clones; only one count was recorded for about 96% of them. The ten largest clonotypes hold approximately 0.062% of the sample.

As to this clone: Its antigen is still unknown. Base qualities are not at hand, and no much larger clone is one base apart.

V and J lose 5 bases and 0 bases, and a span of 23 bases separates them. As encoded in the germline V gene, CDR1 is SGHVS while CDR2 is FQNEAQ. The CDR3 spans 19 residues, from the cysteine through the phenylalanine. Here the CDR3 DNA is all that survives: 57 bases in frame from base 1. Healthy HIV-negative adults with no recently reported acute infections or vaccinations were included as donors. Every donor was a Caucasian adult living in Nashville, Tennessee, USA. Magnetic negative selection was used to enrich CD4+ T cells, after which naive cells were positively selected on CD45RA and the negative fraction became the memory subset. After blood collection by leukapheresis, PBMCs were isolated using Ficoll-Histopaque density gradient centrifugation and then cryopreserved in the vapor phase of liquid nitrogen. Purity and quantity of every magnetically sorted T cell population were checked by analytical flow cytometry. From each sorted fraction, genomic DNA was isolated and quantified by UV absorbance on a Nanodrop 2000c.

The source is a woman in her thirties in good health. Sequencing used naive CD4+ T cells sorted from blood. The intended sense of this specimen's cell subset or site label: CD45RA+ positively selected. In this chain, TRBV7-8 is recombined with TRBJ1-5, with TRBD1 as a weak D call on 5 bases. The base sequence is TGTGCCAGCAGCCCAGCCGGGGGGACGGTAACGTATAGCAATCAGCCCCAGCATTTT. This yields the protein CASSPAGGTVTYSNQPQHF.